This entry concerns a single T cell receptor (beta chain). The ends were cut back, 1 base at V and 3 bases at J, with 15 bases in the middle. The germline CDR1 and CDR2 sequences are SGHAT and FQNNGV. This CDR3 region has 17 residues. How the authors handled the data: From reference gene primer amplification, estimates of nucleated cell counts were derived. The repertoire was sequenced with immunoSEQ multiplex PCR; TCRdb's copy has only in-frame clones and lacks some. V and J calls and clone size come straight from that table; D and trimming were deduced from the DNA. The top ten clones hold roughly 15% of a sample with about 55,000 clones, 75% to 95% of them seen once. These data originate in a study of blood T cell repertoires in COVID-19. Study background: The samples span acute and convalescent COVID-19 from the United States, Italy and Spain. Sources were T cells, B-cell-depleted T cells, or PBMCs; the material itself was cDNA or gDNA.

Sequenced material: peripheral blood. The rearrangement joins TRBV11-2 to TRBJ2-2; possible D gene TRBD2, 5 bases. The origin of this receptor is a man older than 75 with acute or convalescent COVID-19. CDR3 bases: TGTGCCAGCAGCTTAGCTCTGACGGCAGCGGACACCGGGGAGCTGTTTTTT. Translating it yields CASSLALTAADTGELFF.